The entry below gives a single T cell receptor beta chain sequence along with its context. The antigen remains unidentified. The germline gives CDR1 SGHNT, CDR2 YYREEE (reference sequence). This CDR3 spans 13 amino acids. With V trimmed by 6 bases and J by 5 bases, 6 bases remained unmatched. Both 60 Vbeta primers and 13 Jbeta primers went into the PCR. Profiled with immunoSEQ multiplex PCR; TCRdb holds only in-frame clones, not every one. The sample has roughly 62,000 clones; the top ten hold almost 4%. These data come from a study of cytomegalovirus exposure and HLA in healthy donors. Study-wide points: Analyzed later, association rates of TCRs varied across HLA loci, with DRB1 most and HLA-C fewest. Some V segments (TRBV6-2 and TRBV6-3 among them) were excluded as indistinguishable.

What was sequenced was PBMCs. The TCR was taken from a male donor in good health and CMV-seronegative. This sequence joins TRBV5-4 and TRBJ2-5; 8 nucleotides align to TRBD1. CDR3 in DNA: TGTGCCAGCACCAGGGGGCCGGGGGAGACCCAGTACTTC. Its translation: CASTRGPGETQYF.